Listed below are T cell receptor beta chains from one sample, sequenced in a study of cytomegalovirus exposure and HLA in healthy donors. The data were produced by immunoSEQ multiplex PCR, yet TCRdb's version contains in-frame clones alone and is incomplete. The sample shows about 100,000 clones, about 80% of them seen only once. The sequenced material came from PBMCs. The receptors shown here come from a man between 25 and 39 years old in good health and CMV-seronegative. Both conserved end residues are part of each CDR3. The order of the fields is V gene, J gene, clone size, D gene, CDR3 protein, CDR3 DNA. The D gene is left open where the match is weak. Clone size is not always given. Where it is, it says once, few, many or a class for expanded clones.

>TRBV4-2|TRBJ2-1|.|TRBD2
CASSQGTSGDGPYNEQFF
TGTGCCAGCAGCCAAGGGACTAGCGGGGACGGACCATACAATGAGCAGTTCTTC
>TRBV28|TRBJ2-5|.|TRBD2
CASSSQGTSGSLKTQYF
TGTGCCAGCAGTTCCCAAGGGACTAGCGGGAGTTTAAAGACCCAGTACTTC
>TRBV30|TRBJ1-6|.|.
CAWAWGRGSYSPLHF
TGTGCCTGGGCATGGGGAAGGGGATCGTATTCACCCCTCCACTTT
>TRBV7-2|TRBJ2-1|.|TRBD2
CASSVLLAGAGNEQFF
TGTGCCAGCAGCGTCTTACTAGCGGGAGCCGGTAATGAGCAGTTCTTC
>TRBV11-2|TRBJ2-7|once|.
CASSLASGAGSYEQYF
TGTGCCAGCAGCTTAGCGTCGGGAGCTGGGTCCTACGAGCAGTACTTC
>TRBV5-1|TRBJ2-1|.|TRBD2
CASSWGERAGGSYNEQFF
TGCGCCAGCAGCTGGGGGGAACGAGCGGGGGGCTCCTACAATGAGCAGTTCTTC
>TRBV5-4|TRBJ2-3|.|TRBD2
CASSLLAGGPIDTQYF
TGTGCCAGCAGCTTGCTAGCGGGGGGGCCAATAGATACGCAGTATTTT
>TRBV6-5|TRBJ2-1|.|TRBD2
CASRYPPGLASNEQFF
TGTGCCAGCAGATACCCCCCGGGACTAGCAAGCAATGAGCAGTTCTTC
>TRBV5-1|TRBJ2-4|.|.
CASSLEARAKNIQYF
TGCGCCAGCAGCTTGGAGGCTAGAGCCAAAAACATTCAGTACTTC
>TRBV5-8|TRBJ2-5|.|TRBD2
CASSWASSGGQETQYF
TGTGCCAGCAGCTGGGCCTCTAGCGGGGGACAAGAGACCCAGTACTTC
>TRBV4-1|TRBJ1-1|.|TRBD1
CASSRTGGVTEAFF
TGCGCCAGCAGTCGCACAGGGGGTGTCACTGAAGCTTTCTTT
>TRBV6-1|TRBJ1-2|.|.
CASSESVRGFYGYTF
TGTGCCAGCAGTGAATCTGTAAGGGGCTTCTATGGCTACACCTTC
>TRBV30|TRBJ2-3|few|.
CAWSVPGSGTDTQYF
TGTGCCTGGAGTGTACCGGGATCCGGCACAGATACGCAGTATTTT
>TRBV5-1|TRBJ1-4|.|TRBD1
CASSSGTANEKLFF
TGCGCCAGCAGTTCCGGGACAGCGAATGAAAAACTGTTTTTT
>TRBV5-1|TRBJ1-2|.|TRBD1
CASSLGWGTGYGYTF
TGCGCCAGCAGCTTGGGGTGGGGGACAGGCTATGGCTACACCTTC
>TRBV19|TRBJ1-1|.|.
CATRQVAAWSTEAFF
TGTGCCACCCGACAGGTCGCTGCGTGGAGCACTGAAGCTTTCTTT